The clone carrying this TCR beta chain showed up just once. The data derive from a study of shared clonotypes between healthy human individuals. Sequencing was performed with immunoSEQ multiplex PCR; in TCRdb, only in-frame clones are kept and a portion is missing. This table holds a few million clones, roughly 93% found once. The CDR3 spans 14 residues. The V and J ends lost 4 bases and 6 bases, in that order; junction bases with no gene match: 7. Germline assignment: CDR1 SGHAT and CDR2 FQDESV (reference sequence). The chain employs TRBV11-1 and TRBJ2-7; 9 nucleotides agree with TRBD1. Sequenced: naive CD4+ T cells from PBMCs. Subset of the sample: CD45RA+ positively selected. The clonotype was recovered from a young man in good health. Some clones in this sample may be carry-over from other donors' samples. DNA for the CDR3: TGTGCCAGCAGCTACGGGACAGGGATTCGCGAGCAGTACTTC. Protein: CASSYGTGIREQYF.